Presented here are 25 T cell receptor beta chains from one specimen sequenced in a study of CD8+ T cells in alopecia areata. After isolation, RNA underwent reverse transcription to generate cDNA as the sequencing template. Profiling relied on immunoSEQ multiplex PCR, and the TCRdb table lists in-frame clones only, not all of them. The sample shows some 190,000 clones, roughly 60% of them seen only once. Treatment noted: oral pan-JAK inhibitor, 5-10 mg twice daily. Sequencing used CD4+ T cells sorted from blood, obtained at week 24, from a patient treated with tofacitinib. These receptors all stem from a human donor with alopecia areata.

The J gene is TRBJ2-2, the V gene TRBV9; no definite D call. Trimming pared 0 bases from V and 6 bases from J, leaving 6 bases between. CDR3 length equals 13 residues. Looked up from germline, CDR1 is SGDLS and CDR2 is YYNGEE. The CDR3 DNA reads TGTGCCAGCAGCGTAGGGGATTCCGGGGAGCTGTTTTTT. Protein product: CASSVGDSGELFF.

V and J are TRBV2 and TRBJ2-3, with D unresolved. The V end was cut by 8 bases, the J end by 5 bases, with 14 bases between. Germline V gene sequence: CDR1 SNHLY, CDR2 FYNNEI. CDR3 length: 13 residues. The DNA of the CDR3 is TGTGCCAGCGGGTACTACCTGCGAGATACGCAGTATTTT. Its translation is CASGYYLRDTQYF.

The chain carries TRBV5-1 and TRBJ2-7; maybe TRBD2 (5 bases). CDR3 length equals 15 residues. The germline V gene has CDR1 SGHRS and CDR2 YFSETQ. Trimming stripped 4 bases from V and 3 bases from J, with 17 bases between. The CDR3 coding sequence is TGCGCCAGCAGCCTCTTCGGGGTCGCGGGCTACGAGCAGTACTTC. Translation: CASSLFGVAGYEQYF.

The rearrangement uses TRBV25-1 and TRBJ2-3, with D unclear. The germline V gene has CDR1 MGHDK and CDR2 SYGVNS. This CDR3 is built from 15 residues. Trimming removed 6 bases at V and 2 bases at J, with 15 bases between. This CDR3 reads CASRDPSGHTDTQYF. The CDR3 DNA is TGTGCCAGCAGGGATCCCTCTGGCCACACAGATACGCAGTATTTT.

This sequence joins TRBV29-1 and TRBJ1-1; D possibly corresponds to TRBD1 (5 bases). The CDR3 is made up of 11 amino acids. V lost 5 bases, J lost 11 bases, and 15 bases lay in between. The germline V gene encodes CDR1 SQVTM and CDR2 ANQGSEA. CDR3 coding DNA: TGCAGCGTTTTGGGGCACCGGGGCGCTTTCTTT. Translation: CSVLGHRGAFF.

The chain joins TRBV4-1 to TRBJ1-1; 8 nucleotides line up with TRBD1. The germline gives CDR1 MGHRA, CDR2 YSYEKL. J was trimmed by 0 bases and V by 6 bases; bases with no gene match: 6. The CDR3 is made up of 15 amino acids. The CDR3 is CASRITGGMNTEAFF. The CDR3, as DNA: TGCGCCAGCAGGATCACAGGGGGGATGAACACTGAAGCTTTCTTT.

V is TRBV6-1 and J is TRBJ2-7; TRBD2 agrees at 15 bases. The CDR3 spans 16 residues. Germline CDR1 reads MNHNS; CDR2 reads SASEGT. V was clipped by 4 bases and J by 9 bases; unmatched bases: 10. The CDR3 spells CASSGTSGGAFVVQYF. The CDR3 DNA reads TGTGCCAGCAGTGGGACTAGCGGGGGGGCTTTTGTCGTGCAGTACTTC.

J is TRBJ2-1 and V is TRBV5-4; 9 bases are a match to TRBD2. Germline loops: CDR1 SGHNT, CDR2 YYREEE (reference sequence). This CDR3 spans 15 amino acids. The trim removed 1 base at V and 9 bases at J, leaving 8 bases unmatched. The CDR3 region has the DNA TGTGCCAGCAGCTTGTCCGGGACTAGCTCTACTGAGCAGTTCTTC. It encodes CASSLSGTSSTEQFF.

The J gene is TRBJ2-7, the V gene TRBV29-1, with 9 bases fitting TRBD1. CDR1 and CDR2 (germline): SQVTM, ANQGSEA. V was clipped by 2 bases and J by 6 bases; unmatched bases: 5. This CDR3 region has 13 residues. CDR3 sequence (DNA): TGCAGCGTTGAAATGGGACAGGGTTCCGAGCAGTACTTC. Translating gives CSVEMGQGSEQYF.

The genes are TRBV27 and TRBJ1-1; tentatively, D is TRBD1 (5 bases). The CDR3 is 15 residues long. CDR1 and CDR2 from the germline V gene are MNHEY and SMNVEV (reference sequence). Trimming removed 5 bases at V and 5 bases at J, with 18 bases between. The CDR3, as DNA: TGTGCCAGCAGTAAAAGGGGTAGGGCGGGGACTGAAGCTTTCTTT. Its protein is CASSKRGRAGTEAFF.

V gene TRBV2 combines with J gene TRBJ2-5; 8 nucleotides align to TRBD1. Looked up from germline, CDR1 is SNHLY and CDR2 is FYNNEI. This CDR3 spans 13 amino acids. V lost 6 bases and J lost 6; bases outside the gene matches: 6. In DNA, the CDR3 is TGTGCCAGCAGCGGACAGGGTGCGAAGACCCAGTACTTC. It is translated as CASSGQGAKTQYF.

The chain couples TRBV30 to TRBJ2-1; the D is unclear. Deletions cut 7 bases from V and 4 bases from J, with 14 bases between. The CDR3 is 13 amino acids. CDR1 GTSNPN and CDR2 SVGIG come from the germline V gene (reference sequence). The CDR3, as DNA: TGTGCCTTAACCCAACTCCTTTACAATGAGCAGTTCTTC. Its translation is CALTQLLYNEQFF.

The gene calls are TRBV30 and TRBJ2-5; D uncertain. CDR1 and CDR2 (germline): GTSNPN, SVGIG (reference sequence). The germline V and J ends were trimmed by 2 bases and 5 bases, with 6 bases remaining between them. This CDR3 spans 11 amino acids. CDR3 loop: CAWSKPETQYF. DNA for the CDR3: TGTGCCTGGAGTAAGCCTGAGACCCAGTACTTC. Looking up the rest from reference TRBV30 and TRBJ2-5 gives the full variable domain: SQTIHQWPATLVQPVGSPLSLECTVEGTSNPNLYWYRQAAGRGLQLLFYSVGIGQISSEVPQNLSASRPQDRQFILSSKKLLLSDSGFYLCAWSKPETQYFGPGTRLLVL.

With regard to this clone: The same CDR3 can be traced to other DNA sequences in this sample. V gene TRBV5-1 combines with J gene TRBJ2-1; the match to TRBD2 covers 13 bases. The CDR3 runs 15 residues. Per the germline V gene, CDR1 is SGHRS and CDR2 is YFSETQ. After removal of 4 bases from V and 10 bases from J, the junction contained 8 bases not matched to a gene. The CDR3 reads CASSPTSGGAREQFF. The CDR3 DNA follows: TGCGCCAGCAGCCCTACTAGCGGGGGGGCTCGGGAGCAGTTCTTC.

The genes are TRBV5-1 and TRBJ2-3; tentative D call: TRBD2 (6 bases). The CDR3 extends over 14 amino acids. The V gene lost 7 bases and the J gene lost 0 bases, with 12 bases spanning the gap. Germline lookup yields CDR1 SGHRS and CDR2 YFSETQ. CDR3 in amino acids: CASLSGGSTDTQYF. In DNA, the CDR3 is TGCGCCAGCCTCTCCGGGGGAAGCACAGATACGCAGTATTTT.

This clone was found a few times. The rearrangement links TRBV27 to TRBJ1-2; 10 bases are shared with TRBD1. The V gene end was trimmed by 5 bases and the J gene end by 6 bases; junction bases not matched to a gene: 12. The CDR3 loop spans 16 amino acids. CDR1 and CDR2 (germline): MNHEY, SMNVEV (reference sequence). CDR3: CASSPTDRGPWNGYTF. CDR3 DNA: TGTGCCAGCAGTCCAACCGACAGGGGGCCTTGGAATGGCTACACCTTC.

This clone came up a few times. The chain joins TRBV5-1 to TRBJ2-7; perhaps TRBD2 as D (6 bases). Germline V gene lookup returns CDR1 SGHRS and CDR2 YFSETQ. Trimming left V 4 bases short and J 2 bases short, with 28 bases between. This CDR3 is built from 19 residues. In DNA, the CDR3 is TGCGCCAGCAGCCGGAGGGCAGGGAACATTCGTAATCATACCTACGAGCAGTACTTC. Protein product: CASSRRAGNIRNHTYEQYF. The full variable domain, its missing parts supplied by reference TRBV5-1 and TRBJ2-7, is KAGVTQTPRYLIKTRGQQVTLSCSPISGHRSVSWYQQTPGQGLQFLFEYFSETQRNKGNFPGRFSGRQFSNSRSEMNVSTLELGDSALYLCASSRRAGNIRNHTYEQYFGPGTRLTVT.

This clone was recorded once. The V call is TRBV6-5, the J call TRBJ1-2; D gene ambiguous. Deletions cut 6 bases from V and 7 bases from J, with 15 bases between. The germline gives CDR1 MNHEY, CDR2 SVGAGI. The CDR3 length is 13 residues. As DNA, the CDR3 is TGTGCCAGCAGATTACCTCAGGATGGTGGCTACACCTTC. It is translated as CASRLPQDGGYTF.

The CDR3 DNA sequence: TGTGCCTGGAGCATTCTGGGGGGCTACACCTTC. Translation: CAWSILGGYTF. The chain links TRBV30 to TRBJ1-2, with no clear D. Deletions cut 3 bases from V and 8 bases from J, with 10 bases between. This CDR3 has 11 residues. Per the germline V gene, CDR1 is GTSNPN and CDR2 is SVGIG (reference sequence).

There are a few counts of this clone. This sequence joins TRBV9 and TRBJ2-3; D gene unclear. The V gene lost 4 bases and the J gene lost 2 bases, with 5 bases spanning the gap. The length of the CDR3 is 12 residues. Germline V CDR1 and CDR2: SGDLS, YYNGEE. The CDR3, as DNA: TGTGCCAGCAGCCCCCCCACAGATACGCAGTATTTT. The encoded protein is CASSPPTDTQYF.

The V call is TRBV9, the J call TRBJ2-7, with no clear D. Trimming left V 2 bases short and J 5 bases short, with 11 bases between. Germline V gene lookup returns CDR1 SGDLS and CDR2 YYNGEE. The CDR3 sequence is 13 residues long. This CDR3 reads CASSVGKDDEQYF. Here the CDR3 DNA reads TGTGCCAGCAGCGTGGGAAAGGACGACGAGCAGTACTTC.

This clone was observed a few times. The chain combines TRBV28 with TRBJ1-1; no definite D call. The CDR3 loop spans 16 amino acids. The germline V gene encodes CDR1 MDHEN and CDR2 SYDVKM. Trimming left V 4 bases short and J 1 base short, with 16 bases between. The CDR3 sequence is CASSSQEGAGNTEAFF. As DNA, the CDR3 is TGTGCCAGCAGTTCTCAGGAGGGAGCGGGGAACACTGAAGCTTTCTTT.

The chain couples TRBV9 to TRBJ1-1, with D perhaps TRBD1 (5 bases). The V end lost 5 bases, the J end lost 2 bases, and 13 bases lay between the germline ends. The V gene's germline CDR1 is SGDLS and CDR2 YYNGEE. The CDR3 sequence is 14 residues long. Here the CDR3 DNA reads TGTGCCAGCAGTTTGGGCAGGGCTAACACTGAAGCTTTCTTT. Protein sequence: CASSLGRANTEAFF.

The chain has TRBV5-1 and TRBJ2-4; D gene unclear. Germline CDR1 and CDR2: SGHRS and YFSETQ. This CDR3 has 13 amino acids. Trimming shortened V by 0 bases and J by 5 bases, and 6 bases separated the two germline ends. CDR3 region: CASSLESQNIQYF. CDR3 DNA sequence: TGCGCCAGCAGCTTGGAGTCCCAAAACATTCAGTACTTC. Variable domain in full (rest from reference TRBV5-1 and TRBJ2-4): KAGVTQTPRYLIKTRGQQVTLSCSPISGHRSVSWYQQTPGQGLQFLFEYFSETQRNKGNFPGRFSGRQFSNSRSEMNVSTLELGDSALYLCASSLESQNIQYFGAGTRLSVL.

In its sample, this clone was seen a few times. V usage is TRBV4-2 and J usage is TRBJ2-6; D is perhaps TRBD1 (5 bases). The V end was cut by 1 base, the J end by 1 base, with 14 bases between. The CDR3 covers 18 residues. From germline, CDR1 is LGHNA and CDR2 YNFKEQ. Here the CDR3 reads CASSQAQGSGSGANVLTF. The CDR3 DNA sequence: TGTGCCAGCAGCCAAGCGCAGGGTTCCGGGTCTGGGGCCAACGTCCTGACTTTC.